Listed here are 24 T cell receptor beta chains from one sample, sequenced in a study of T cell clonality in common variable immunodeficiency. Overall study results and limits: Fewer deletions and N-nucleotide insertions were reportedly seen in common variable immunodeficiency TCR beta sequences.

Assay used: immunoSEQ multiplex PCR; TCRdb lists only in-frame clones, some missing. The sample was found to contain 21,000 or so clones, and every one recurs. What these receptors recognize is not known. Sequencing was carried out using peripheral blood mononuclear cells. These receptors were collected from a human donor with common variable immunodeficiency.

This clone showed up many times. The CDR3 is cut off 3 residues early in the read; its end comes from the germline J gene. The J gene is TRBJ2-5, the V gene TRBV11-2, with D unresolved. V was trimmed by 1 base and J by 5 bases, leaving 14 bases between them. The CDR3 runs to 15 residues. Per the germline V gene, CDR1 is SGHAT and CDR2 is FQNNGV. CDR3 loop: CASSLVSPPQETQYF. The CDR3 DNA, read in part, is TGTGCCAGCAGCTTAGTTTCGCCGCCGCAGGAGACC.

This clone was picked up many times. Sequencing ends 3 residues short of the CDR3 end; the germline J gene provides the rest. J is TRBJ1-2 and V is TRBV5-1; 9 bases map to TRBD1. Germline V gives CDR1 SGHRS, CDR2 YFSETQ. V trimming: 5 bases; J trimming: 3 bases; junction bases outside the gene matches: 5. This CDR3 region has 14 residues. The CDR3 loop is CASRPDRGDYGYTF. CDR3 DNA (partial): TGCGCCAGCAGACCCGACAGGGGGGACTATGGC.

In its sample, this clone was seen many times. The junction departs from germline at one end; a sequencing error may be responsible. The read ends 3 residues shy of where the CDR3 ends; the end is completed using the germline J gene. J is TRBJ2-5 and V is TRBV4-2, with a weak D call TRBD1 (6 bases). Germline V lookup: CDR1 LGHNA, CDR2 YNFKEQ. The CDR3 extends over 13 amino acids. The CDR3 reads CASSLEGGETQYF. Incomplete CDR3 DNA: TGCGCCAGCAGCCTAGAAGGGGGAGAGACC.

In this sample, this clone turned up many times. The DNA ends 3 residues before the CDR3 does, and the rest of the CDR3 is filled in from the germline J gene. This chain uses TRBV14 with TRBJ2-1; D remains ambiguous. The CDR3 is made up of 11 amino acids. V lost 5 bases and J lost 4, with 3 bases in between. Germline CDR1 is SGHDN and CDR2 is FVKESK. The CDR3 here is CASSTYNEQFF. The DNA read from the CDR3 is TGTGCCAGCAGCACATACAATGAG.

This clone has at least ten counts. The read stops 3 residues short of the end of the CDR3; the missing end is completed from the germline J gene. The chain combines TRBV7-3 with TRBJ1-1; no firm D call. V was cut by 3 bases and J by 4 bases, with 12 bases left in between. CDR1 is SGHTA and CDR2 is FQGTGA in the germline V gene. This CDR3 contains 14 residues. CDR3 sequence reads: CASSFYLSSTEAFF. The CDR3 DNA, read in part, is TGTGCCAGCAGCTTCTACCTCTCAAGCACTGAA.

This clone appeared many times. Read sequence stops 3 residues before the CDR3 end, and the germline J gene provides the missing end. V gene TRBV5-1 combines with J gene TRBJ1-1; weak D call: TRBD1 (6 bases). Per the germline V gene, CDR1 is SGHRS and CDR2 is YFSETQ. The CDR3 extends over 14 amino acids. CDR3: CASSSSGARGEAFF. The covered CDR3 bases are TGCGCCAGCTCCTCCTCGGGGGCGCGGGGGGAA. Supplemented by reference TRBV5-1 and TRBJ1-1, the full variable domain reads KAGVTQTPRYLIKTRGQQVTLSCSPISGHRSVSWYQQTPGQGLQFLFEYFSETQRNKGNFPGRFSGRQFSNSRSEMNVSTLELGDSALYLCASSSSGARGEAFFGQGTRLTVV.

There are many counts of this clone. The read finishes 3 residues shy of the CDR3 end, and the germline J gene is used to complete it. This sequence joins TRBV5-1 and TRBJ2-7, with 11 bases aligning to TRBD1. CDR1 and CDR2 from the germline V gene are SGHRS and YFSETQ. The CDR3 length is 15 residues. V gave up 4 bases and J gave up 2 bases; unmatched junction bases: 5. Incomplete CDR3 DNA: TGCGCCAGCAGCGATCCGGGACAGGGGGCCTACGAG. Translated: CASSDPGQGAYE. The entire CDR3 is CASSDPGQGAYEQYF.

This clone was detected many times. The DNA ends 3 residues before the CDR3 does, and the rest of the CDR3 is filled in from the germline J gene. The rearrangement links TRBV2 to TRBJ1-1; D remains unclear. The length of the CDR3 is 12 residues. V shed 8 bases and J shed 5 bases, with 12 bases lying between them. In germline, CDR1 is SNHLY, CDR2 FYNNEI. CDR3 bases read: TGTGCCAGCGTTCTCGAGCGGACTGAA. Its protein is CASVLERTE. The entire CDR3 protein is CASVLERTEAFF.

There are many counts of this clone. Read sequence stops 3 residues before the CDR3 end, and the germline J gene provides the missing end. The chain carries TRBV6-2 or TRBV6-3 and TRBJ2-4; D is possibly TRBD2 (6 bases). V was cut by 6 bases and J by 0 bases, with 12 bases left in between. Germline assignment: CDR1 MNHEY and CDR2 SVGEGT. The CDR3 sequence is 15 residues long. The CDR3 here is CASRTGEAAKNIQYF. Partial CDR3 DNA: TGTGCCAGCAGGACGGGGGAGGCAGCCAAAAACATT.

There are many counts of this clone. Read coverage stops 3 residues before the CDR3 terminus; the germline J gene supplies the remainder. The chain links TRBV29-1 to TRBJ2-3; D is uncertain. Germline CDR1 and CDR2: SQVTM and ANQGSEA. The V and J ends lost 1 base and 0 bases respectively, with 14 bases between them. The CDR3 loop spans 16 amino acids. CDR3 bases read: TGCAGCGTTGAAGCTCTGGCCCCGGGTAGCACAGATACG. Protein sequence: CSVEALAPGSTDT. The CDR3 in full is CSVEALAPGSTDTQYF.

This clone came up many times. The observed sequence ends 3 residues before the CDR3 terminus, with the missing tail filled in from the germline J gene. This chain connects TRBV7-6 to TRBJ1-1; TRBD1 matches 8 bases. This CDR3 region has 14 residues. From germline, CDR1 is SGHVS and CDR2 FNYEAQ. The ends lost 2 bases at V and 7 bases at J; junction bases unmatched: 6. The CDR3 bases that were read are TGTGCCAGCAGCTTACGCTCTACAGGGGGTGAA. Translation gives CASSLRSTGGE. The complete CDR3 sequence is CASSLRSTGGEAFF.

This clone occurred many times. The CDR3 end is not reached by the read, which stops 3 residues before it; the germline J gene fills it in. V gene TRBV27 combines with J gene TRBJ2-7; D possibly corresponds to TRBD2 (6 bases). The CDR3 totals 14 residues. Germline CDR1 MNHEY, CDR2 SMNVEV (reference sequence). Trimming removed 8 bases at V and 2 bases at J, with 16 bases between. CDR3: CASEDPSDPYEQYF. The sequenced part of the CDR3 DNA is TGTGCCAGCGAAGACCCTAGCGACCCCTACGAG.

For this clone: The read comes to an end 3 residues before the CDR3 does, leaving the germline J gene to fill in the end. The V gene is TRBV7-2, the J gene TRBJ1-3; maybe TRBD1 (5 bases). The CDR3 extends over 14 amino acids. The ends were cut back, 5 bases at V and 3 bases at J, with 11 bases in the middle. CDR1 SGHTA and CDR2 FQGNSA come from the germline V gene. This CDR3 reads CASSLRDFGNTIYF. Partial CDR3 DNA: TGTGCCAGCAGCCTCCGGGACTTTGGAAACACC.

Ten or more counts support this clone. The read comes to an end 3 residues before the CDR3 does, leaving the germline J gene to fill in the end. The chain joins TRBV20-1 to TRBJ2-5; TRBD2 matches at 12 bases. There are 15 residues in the CDR3. From germline, CDR1 is DFQATT and CDR2 SNEGSKA (reference sequence). The ends lost 3 bases at V and 6 bases at J; junction bases unmatched: 8. CDR3 DNA, as far as it was read: TGCAGTGCTAGTTGGGCTAGCGGGGGGGCTAAGACC. Its protein is CSASWASGGAKT. The entire CDR3 protein reads CSASWASGGAKTQYF.

This clone showed up many times. One end of the junction fails to match germline, which may point to a read error. The read terminates 3 residues ahead of where the CDR3 ends, so the germline J gene completes it. J is TRBJ2-7 and V is TRBV4-2; 7 positions match TRBD1. The germline CDR1 and CDR2 sequences are LGHNA and YNFKEQ. There are 14 residues in the CDR3. The CDR3: CASSQDHRGYEQYF. Partial CDR3 DNA: TGCGCCAGCAGCCAAGATCACAGGGGTTACGAG.

This clone was found many times. CDR3 DNA, as far as it was read: TGCAGTGCTCCCCGGGGTTGGCGGAACCAAGAGACC. Amino acids: CSAPRGWRNQET. The whole CDR3 sequence reads CSAPRGWRNQETQYF. This chain links TRBV20-1 with TRBJ2-5; D may be TRBD2 (5 bases). The CDR3 end lies 3 residues beyond the end of the read and is filled in from the germline J gene. The CDR3 loop spans 15 amino acids. Germline V lookup: CDR1 DFQATT, CDR2 SNEGSKA (reference sequence). The V end lost 5 bases, the J end lost 0 bases, and 16 bases lay between the germline ends.

This clone was detected only a few times. Read coverage stops 3 residues before the CDR3 terminus; the germline J gene supplies the remainder. This chain joins TRBV10-3 and TRBJ2-5, with TRBD2 identical over 11 bases. This CDR3 comprises 13 residues. Germline trimming cut 7 bases from V and 5 bases from J; bases unmatched to any gene: 3. CDR1 is ENHRY and CDR2 is SYGVKD in the germline V gene. The CDR3 bases that were read are TGTGCCATCACTAGACTAGCGGGGGAGACC. Translating it yields CAITRLAGET. The entire CDR3 reads CAITRLAGETQYF.

In this sample, this clone turned up many times. The observed sequence ends 3 residues before the CDR3 terminus, with the missing tail filled in from the germline J gene. The rearrangement uses TRBV18 and TRBJ2-7; 8 bases align to TRBD2. The CDR3 covers 15 residues. Germline CDR1 and CDR2: KGHSH and LQKENI. The trim removed 3 bases at V and 6 bases at J, leaving 10 bases unmatched. Here the CDR3 reads CASSPISGGRSEQYF. CDR3 DNA, as far as it was read: TGTGCCAGCTCACCTATCAGCGGGGGACGGTCCGAG.

This clone was found a few times. The read terminates 3 residues ahead of where the CDR3 ends, so the germline J gene completes it. The rearrangement joins TRBV5-1 to TRBJ1-2, with D possibly matching TRBD1 (5 bases). V gave up 4 bases and J gave up 4 bases, with 14 bases separating them. From germline, CDR1 is SGHRS and CDR2 YFSETQ. The CDR3 runs 14 residues. The DNA read from the CDR3 is TGCGCCAGCAGCCCATGGGACTTACCCTATGGC. This encodes CASSPWDLPYG. The entire CDR3 reads CASSPWDLPYGYTF.

This clone was counted many times. The read falls 3 residues short of the CDR3 end, and the missing part is taken from the germline J gene. The V gene is TRBV7-6, the J gene TRBJ2-5; D gene ambiguous. V lost 7 bases to trimming and J lost 5 bases, with 17 bases between them. This CDR3 has 14 residues. Germline V CDR1 and CDR2: SGHVS, FNYEAQ. The sequenced part of the CDR3 DNA is TGTGCCAGCACCGAACTGATAGGGTTGGAGACC. Translation: CASTELIGLET. The CDR3 in its entirety is CASTELIGLETQYF.

This clone was observed at least ten times. This chain's CDR3 is CASSGTGGAYIQYF. The covered CDR3 bases are TGTGCCAGCAGCGGGACAGGGGGCGCTTACATT. The gene calls are TRBV5-6 and TRBJ2-4; 12 nucleotides agree with TRBD1. Coverage ceases 3 residues before the CDR3 finishes, and the germline J gene fills in the end. The CDR3 is 14 amino acids. CDR1 and CDR2 from the germline V gene are SGHDT and YYEEEE. With 4 bases clipped from V and 8 bases from J, the junction kept 4 bases outside the gene matches. Filled out from reference TRBV5-6 and TRBJ2-4, the complete variable domain reads DAGVTQSPTHLIKTRGQQVTLRCSPKSGHDTVSWYQQALGQGPQFIFQYYEEEERQRGNFPDRFSGHQFPNYSSELNVNALLLGDSALYLCASSGTGGAYIQYFGAGTRLSVL.

This clone occurred many times. The read is 3 residues too short to cover the CDR3 end, so that end is filled in from the germline J gene. The rearrangement links TRBV19 to TRBJ1-4; D may be TRBD1 (5 bases). This CDR3 spans 17 amino acids. With 6 bases removed from V and 5 bases from J, the gap between germline ends came to 22 bases. The germline V gene has CDR1 LNHDA and CDR2 SQIVND (reference sequence). The CDR3 bases that were read are TGTGCCAGTAGCTCAACGGAGGAGGGGTATCGGAATGAAAAA. This encodes CASSSTEEGYRNEK. The full CDR3 reads CASSSTEEGYRNEKLFF.

A word on this clone: The observed sequence ends 3 residues before the CDR3 terminus, with the missing tail filled in from the germline J gene. The chain couples TRBV11-2 to TRBJ1-1; D remains unclear. Germline-derived CDR1 and CDR2 are SGHAT and FQNNGV. Trimming removed 0 bases from V and 3 bases from J, with 5 bases in between. This CDR3 spans 13 amino acids. Partial CDR3 DNA: TGTGCCAGCAGCTTAGACCGGGACACTGAA. Translating gives CASSLDRDTE. Given in full, the CDR3 is CASSLDRDTEAFF.

Ten or more counts support this clone. The DNA ends 3 residues before the CDR3 does, and the rest of the CDR3 is filled in from the germline J gene. The chain uses TRBV7-2 and TRBJ1-1; unclear D gene. The CDR3 sequence is 11 residues long. Germline V gives CDR1 SGHTA, CDR2 FQGNSA. CDR3 DNA (partial): TGTGCCAGCAGCTCTGCGGTGTTA. As protein: CASSSAVL. The complete CDR3 sequence is CASSSAVLAFF. Using reference TRBV7-2 and TRBJ1-1 for the parts outside the CDR3, the full variable domain is GAGVSQSPSNKVTEKGKDVELRCDPISGHTALYWYRQSLGQGLEFLIYFQGNSAPDKSGLPSDRFSAERTGGSVSTLTIQRTQQEDSAVYLCASSSAVLAFFGQGTRLTVV.